The 17 T cell receptor beta chains presented below share a single source sample, sequenced in a study of Ad26.COV2.S vaccination and SARS-CoV-2 variants. The repertoire was sequenced with immunoSEQ multiplex PCR; TCRdb's copy has only in-frame clones and lacks some. The data show 410,000 or so clones, about nine tenths seen once. Described treatment: some 19 received Ad26.COV2.S at low or high dose, single or two shots; about 5 received placebo; per-sample allocation not given. Collection of samples fell on day 63 after the first vaccine or placebo injection. The source material was peripheral blood, sampled in a trial of Ad26.COV2.S vaccine versus placebo. All receptors derive from a person aged 18-60 years who received the Ad26.COV2.S COVID-19 vaccine or a placebo.

This clone was observed many times. The rearrangement uses TRBV30 and TRBJ1-2; 7 bases are a match to TRBD1. Germline values: CDR1 GTSNPN, CDR2 SVGIG (reference sequence). This CDR3 is 14 amino acids long. The V segment lost 6 bases and the J segment 0 bases; nucleotides outside the gene matches: 7. This CDR3 reads CACKQGSTNYGYTF. CDR3 DNA sequence: TGTGCCTGCAAACAGGGGTCCACTAACTATGGCTACACCTTC.

The V and J genes are TRBV6-4 and TRBJ2-2; maybe TRBD2 (7 bases). The V end lost 2 bases, the J end lost 6 bases, and 10 bases lay between the germline ends. CDR3 length: 14 residues. CDR1 and CDR2 (germline): MRHNA, SNTAGT. The CDR3 sequence: CASSDEGGAGELFF. The DNA of the CDR3 is TGTGCCAGCAGTGACGAAGGGGGGGCCGGGGAGCTGTTTTTT.

The CDR3 reads CASSSTGGASNNEQFF. CDR3 nucleotide sequence: TGTGCCAGCAGCTCAACAGGGGGCGCGTCGAACAATGAGCAGTTCTTC. The chain is built from TRBV7-2 and TRBJ2-1; 9 nucleotides agree with TRBD1. The V and J ends lost 4 bases and 5 bases, in that order; junction bases with no gene match: 9. CDR3 size: 16 residues. Germline V gene sequence: CDR1 SGHTA, CDR2 FQGNSA.

Points on this clone: The same CDR3 is also encoded by other DNA sequences in this sample. The chain recombines TRBV5-4 with TRBJ1-1; D call uncertain. V was pared by 0 bases and J by 4 bases, with 13 bases between. The CDR3 totals 15 residues. CDR1 is SGHNT, CDR2 YYREEE, per germline (reference sequence). CDR3 sequence reads: CASSLVTGEGTEAFF. In nucleotides, the CDR3 is TGTGCCAGCAGCTTGGTTACCGGGGAGGGCACTGAAGCTTTCTTT.

The chain has TRBV5-6 and TRBJ2-3; D might be TRBD1 (6 bases). Germline loops: CDR1 SGHDT, CDR2 YYEEEE. The germline V and J ends were trimmed by 3 bases and 6 bases, with 26 bases remaining between them. CDR3 length equals 18 residues. CDR3 protein: CASSSEDAGWGRVDTQYF. As DNA, the CDR3 is TGTGCCAGCAGCTCGGAGGATGCGGGCTGGGGGCGCGTGGATACGCAGTATTTT.

This chain links TRBV30 with TRBJ1-2; D is unresolved. V was pared by 5 bases and J by 3 bases, with 10 bases between. CDR1 is GTSNPN, CDR2 SVGIG, per germline (reference sequence). The CDR3 has 12 amino acids. The CDR3 DNA follows: TGTGCCTGGGGCGGCTGGTACTATGGCTACACCTTC. This gives the protein CAWGGWYYGYTF.

J is TRBJ2-2 and V is TRBV12-3 or TRBV12-4, with a possible D match to TRBD2 (5 bases). Trimming stripped 2 bases from V and 8 bases from J, with 9 bases between. The CDR3 has 13 residues. The CDR3 DNA follows: TGTGCCAGCAGTTTACCCCGGGGAGGGGAGCTGTTTTTT. This gives the protein CASSLPRGGELFF.

This rearrangement joins TRBV5-8 to TRBJ2-7; D is unclear. The V and J ends lost 6 bases and 3 bases respectively, with 1 base between them. The CDR3 is 9 residues long. Per germline, CDR1 SGHTS and CDR2 YDEGEE. CDR3 nucleotide sequence: TGTGCCAGCAACTACGAGCAGTACTTC. This encodes CASNYEQYF.

This clone was detected only once. V usage is TRBV7-9 and J usage is TRBJ1-1; 7 nucleotides align to TRBD1. This CDR3 contains 14 residues. Germline V lookup: CDR1 SEHNR, CDR2 FQNEAQ (reference sequence). Trimming removed 5 bases from V and 5 bases from J; junction bases left unmatched: 8. The CDR3 loop is CASSPGQGETEAFF. The CDR3 DNA reads as TGTGCCAGCAGCCCCGGGCAGGGGGAAACTGAAGCTTTCTTT. Drawing the rest from reference TRBV7-9 and TRBJ1-1, the complete variable domain is DTGVSQNPRHKITKRGQNVTFRCDPISEHNRLYWYRQTLGQGPEFLTYFQNEAQLEKSRLLSDRFSAERPKGSFSTLEIQRTEQGDSAMYLCASSPGQGETEAFFGQGTRLTVV.

Regarding this clone: Other DNA sequences in this sample translate to the same CDR3. V is TRBV29-1 and J is TRBJ2-1; D gene unclear. V lost 4 bases and J 7 bases, leaving 5 bases between the germline ends. CDR1 is SQVTM, CDR2 ANQGSEA, per germline. The CDR3 length is 10 residues. CDR3 nucleotide sequence: TGCAGCGTTGGCGGTAATGAGCAGTTCTTC. Protein product: CSVGGNEQFF.

CDR3 DNA: TGCGCCAGCAGCCAAGTGTGGGCCTCGTCTGACTATGGCTACACCTTC. This sequence encodes CASSQVWASSDYGYTF. The chain is built from TRBV4-3 and TRBJ1-2, with D hard to call. Trimming left V 1 base short and J 3 bases short, with 15 bases between. CDR1 is LGHNA, CDR2 YSLEER, per germline. This CDR3 has 16 residues.

The chain recombines TRBV7-2 with TRBJ1-1; D might be TRBD1 (5 bases). Germline CDR1 and CDR2: SGHTA and FQGNSA. The V and J ends lost 1 base and 0 bases respectively, with 12 bases between them. This CDR3 contains 16 residues. The CDR3 loop is CASSLGPGQMNTEAFF. The DNA of the CDR3 is TGTGCCAGCAGCTTAGGGCCAGGGCAAATGAACACTGAAGCTTTCTTT. Combining the CDR3 with reference TRBV7-2 and TRBJ1-1 gives the whole variable domain GAGVSQSPSNKVTEKGKDVELRCDPISGHTALYWYRQSLGQGLEFLIYFQGNSAPDKSGLPSDRFSAERTGGSVSTLTIQRTQQEDSAVYLCASSLGPGQMNTEAFFGQGTRLTVV.

J is TRBJ2-3 and V is TRBV6-5; the match to TRBD2 covers 7 bases. The CDR3 spans 15 residues. V shed 6 bases, J shed 3 bases, and the junction held 9 bases outside the gene matches. CDR1 is MNHEY, CDR2 SVGAGI, per germline. This chain's CDR3 is CASSHREEGTDTQYF. The CDR3 DNA follows: TGTGCCAGCAGCCACCGGGAGGAGGGGACAGATACGCAGTATTTT.

The chain employs TRBV15 and TRBJ2-3; D not resolved. There are 12 residues in the CDR3. The germline V and J ends were trimmed by 9 bases and 4 bases, with 11 bases remaining between them. Germline lookup yields CDR1 LNHNV and CDR2 YYDKDF (reference sequence). The CDR3 region is CATTDWPDTQYF. CDR3 coding DNA: TGTGCCACTACCGACTGGCCAGATACGCAGTATTTT.

V is TRBV4-3 and J is TRBJ2-5; 10 bases map to TRBD2. The trim removed 3 bases at V and 5 bases at J, leaving 15 bases unmatched. The CDR3 has 18 amino acids. CDR1 and CDR2 from the germline V gene are LGHNA and YSLEER. This CDR3 reads CASSQTLAGAIGRETQYF. The CDR3 DNA follows: TGCGCCAGCAGCCAGACCCTAGCGGGGGCCATAGGACGGGAGACCCAGTACTTC.

The chain uses TRBV18 and TRBJ1-3; maybe TRBD1 (6 bases). The CDR3 runs 16 residues. Germline V CDR1 and CDR2: KGHSH, LQKENI. The V and J ends lost 4 bases and 0 bases respectively, with 13 bases between them. CDR3 protein: CASSHSAGVSGNTIYF. CDR3 bases: TGTGCCAGCTCACACTCCGCAGGGGTCTCTGGAAACACCATATATTTT.

CDR3 loop: CASSERLQINQPQHF. CDR3 in DNA: TGTGCCAGCAGTGAACGGTTGCAGATCAATCAGCCCCAGCATTTT. This chain connects TRBV6-1 to TRBJ1-5; D gene uncertain. V lost 2 bases to trimming and J lost 3 bases, with 11 bases between them. Germline V gene sequence: CDR1 MNHNS, CDR2 SASEGT. The CDR3 sequence is 15 residues long.